Listed here are 7 T cell receptor beta chains from one sample, sequenced in a study of somatic mutations in cytotoxic T cells in rheumatoid arthritis. TCRdb keeps only in-frame clones here, not all; method: immunoSEQ multiplex PCR. The sample carries 11,000 to 15,000 clones, about 90% recorded once. Source material: CD4+ T cells sorted from blood. The source of these receptors is an older man with rheumatoid arthritis.

The chain joins TRBV5-1 to TRBJ2-1; TRBD2 agrees at 9 bases. The V and J ends lost 1 base and 2 bases, in that order; junction bases with no gene match: 7. The germline gives CDR1 SGHRS, CDR2 YFSETQ. The CDR3 consists of 17 residues. This chain's CDR3 is CASSLWGSGGTYNEQFF. In DNA form, the CDR3 reads TGCGCCAGCAGCTTGTGGGGTAGCGGGGGAACCTACAATGAGCAGTTCTTC.

V usage is TRBV5-1 and J usage is TRBJ2-3; 7 bases line up with TRBD1. CDR3 length: 16 residues. The junction had 11 bases not matched to a gene; V was cut back by 4 bases and J by 3 bases. The germline CDR1 and CDR2 sequences are SGHRS and YFSETQ. Written as DNA, the CDR3 is TGCGCCAGCAGCATAACCGTGACAGGGTATACAGATACGCAGTATTTT. Protein sequence: CASSITVTGYTDTQYF.

V and J are TRBV7-9 and TRBJ1-1; D is unclear. The CDR3 runs 17 residues. Trimming took 3 bases from V and 0 from J, leaving 17 bases between them. Germline V gives CDR1 SEHNR, CDR2 FQNEAQ (reference sequence). The CDR3 here is CASSFGWAHNMNTEAFF. The CDR3 nucleotides are TGTGCCAGCAGCTTTGGGTGGGCCCATAACATGAACACTGAAGCTTTCTTT.

The rearrangement uses TRBV11-3 and TRBJ2-2; tentatively, D is TRBD1 (7 bases). This CDR3 is built from 14 residues. Trimming took off 3 bases at V and 5 bases at J, with 10 bases between the two ends. The germline V gene has CDR1 SGHNT and CDR2 YENEEA. CDR3 protein: CASSFRGETGELFF. The CDR3 DNA is TGTGCCAGCAGCTTCAGGGGGGAGACCGGGGAGCTGTTTTTT.

The CDR3 is CASSPLSGRRDNEQFF. The CDR3 region has the DNA TGTGCCAGTAGTCCACTCAGCGGGAGGAGGGACAATGAGCAGTTCTTC. The rearrangement uses TRBV19 and TRBJ2-1; 9 bases line up with TRBD2. V lost 5 bases, J lost 5 bases, and 10 bases stayed unmatched. CDR3 size: 16 residues. The germline gives CDR1 LNHDA, CDR2 SQIVND (reference sequence).

The chain couples TRBV2 to TRBJ1-1; D possibly corresponds to TRBD1 (6 bases). This CDR3 contains 18 residues. CDR1 and CDR2 from the germline V gene are SNHLY and FYNNEI. Deletions cut 11 bases from V and 10 bases from J, with 38 bases between. CDR3 bases: TGTGCCCTGGGAGGGGGACGTCGGTACTCCACTGAAGGGTGGCGAGCTTTCTTT. Protein product: CALGGGRRYSTEGWRAFF.

The chain uses TRBV2 and TRBJ2-1; 9 bases agree with TRBD2. There are 13 residues in the CDR3. Germline V gene sequence: CDR1 SNHLY, CDR2 FYNNEI. With 7 bases clipped from V and 7 bases from J, the junction kept 5 bases outside the gene matches. As DNA, the CDR3 is TGTGCCAGCACAGCGGGAGGCTCTAATGAGCAGTTCTTC. This sequence encodes CASTAGGSNEQFF.